This T cell receptor beta chain comes out of a study of PD-1 blockade in mismatch repair-deficient tumors. Study overall: Enrolled about 2013-2017, patients had progressing, pretreated mismatch repair-deficient cancers of 12 types.

Every patient had mismatch repair deficiency by PCR or immunohistochemistry. TCR sequencing covered three patients who responded to pembrolizumab. This clone was detected only a few times. Its antigen is unidentified. Here immunoSEQ multiplex PCR was the method, and the copy in TCRdb shows in-frame clones only, minus some. This table holds roughly 110,000 clones, about 74% found once. CDR1 and CDR2 (germline): SGHTS, YDEGEE. Deletions cut 0 bases from V and 2 bases from J, with 16 bases between. CDR3 length: 17 residues. Regarding the study as a whole: Rapid post-treatment expansion, then contraction, generally preceding radiologic response, marked tumor-resident clones.

The source material was peripheral blood, sampled about 60 weeks after starting pembrolizumab. This clonotype was obtained from an adult with mismatch repair-deficient cancer. The J gene is TRBJ2-3, the V gene TRBV5-8; a weak D match, TRBD1 (5 bases). The CDR3 DNA sequence: TGTGCCAGCAGCTTGGGGGAAACAGGCATCCTCACAGATACGCAGTATTTT. Its translation: CASSLGETGILTDTQYF.